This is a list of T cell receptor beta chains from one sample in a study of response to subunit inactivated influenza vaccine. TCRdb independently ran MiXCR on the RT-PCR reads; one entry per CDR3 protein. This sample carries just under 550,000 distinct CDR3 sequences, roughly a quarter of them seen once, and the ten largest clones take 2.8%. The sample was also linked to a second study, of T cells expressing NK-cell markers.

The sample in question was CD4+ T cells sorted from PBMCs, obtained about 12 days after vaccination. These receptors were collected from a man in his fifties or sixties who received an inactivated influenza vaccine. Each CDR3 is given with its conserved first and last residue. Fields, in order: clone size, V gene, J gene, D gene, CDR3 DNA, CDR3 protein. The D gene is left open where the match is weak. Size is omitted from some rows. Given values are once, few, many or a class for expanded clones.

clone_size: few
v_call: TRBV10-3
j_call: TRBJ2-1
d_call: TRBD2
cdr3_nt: TGTGCCATCAGCCAATGGACTAGCGGGAGGGAGAGTGAGCAGTTCTTC
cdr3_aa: CAISQWTSGRESEQFF

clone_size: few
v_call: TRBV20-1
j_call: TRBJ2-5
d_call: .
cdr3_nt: TGCAGTGCTAGTCGCAGGGGAGGTGAAGAGACCCAGTACTTC
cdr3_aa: CSASRRGGEETQYF

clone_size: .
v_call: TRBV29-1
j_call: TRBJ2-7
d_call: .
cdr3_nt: TGCAGCGTTGACAGGCAGACGGGCCCTATGGAGCAGTACTTC
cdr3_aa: CSVDRQTGPMEQYF

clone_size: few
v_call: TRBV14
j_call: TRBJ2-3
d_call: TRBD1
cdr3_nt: TGTGCCAGCAGCCGCCACAGGGGGCGAAACACAGATACGCAGTATTTT
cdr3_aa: CASSRHRGRNTDTQYF

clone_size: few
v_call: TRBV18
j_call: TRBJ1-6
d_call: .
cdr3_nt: TGTGCCAGCTCACCAGGCGGGGGTGAGAATTCACCCCTCCACTTT
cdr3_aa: CASSPGGGENSPLHF

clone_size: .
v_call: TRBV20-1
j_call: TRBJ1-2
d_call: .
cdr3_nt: TGCAGTGCTAGAGAAGAGGGGAACTATGGCTACACCTTC
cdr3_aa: CSAREEGNYGYTF

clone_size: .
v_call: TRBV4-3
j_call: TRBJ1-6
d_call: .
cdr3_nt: TGCGCCAGCAGCCAATCTGGCTGGGGCAGTAATTCACCCCTCCACTTT
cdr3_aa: CASSQSGWGSNSPLHF

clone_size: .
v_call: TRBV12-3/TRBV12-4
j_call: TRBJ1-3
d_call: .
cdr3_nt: TGTGCCAGCAGTTACCCCCCGGGCTCCGGGGACACCATATATTTT
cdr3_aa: CASSYPPGSGDTIYF

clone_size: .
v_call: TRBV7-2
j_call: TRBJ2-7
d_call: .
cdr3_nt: TGTGCCAGCAGCACCAACCCCGGGAGCTCCTACGAGCAGTACTTC
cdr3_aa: CASSTNPGSSYEQYF

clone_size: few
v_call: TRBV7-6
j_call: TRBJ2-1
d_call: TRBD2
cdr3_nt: TGTGCCAGCAGCGGGCGGGTCCTAGCGGGGGTCAGAAGCTCCTACAATGAGCAGTTCTTC
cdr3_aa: CASSGRVLAGVRSSYNEQFF

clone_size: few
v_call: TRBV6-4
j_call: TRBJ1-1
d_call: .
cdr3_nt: TGTGCCAGCAGTGACGGGACGAGAGCTTTCTTT
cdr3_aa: CASSDGTRAFF

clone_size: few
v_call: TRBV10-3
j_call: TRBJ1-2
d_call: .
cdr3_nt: TGTGCCATCAGTGAGCAGACAGCTAACTATGGCTACACCTTC
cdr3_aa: CAISEQTANYGYTF

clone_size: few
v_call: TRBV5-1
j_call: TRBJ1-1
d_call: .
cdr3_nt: TGCGCCAGCAGCTTGATACAGAGCACTGAAGCTTTCTTT
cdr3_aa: CASSLIQSTEAFF

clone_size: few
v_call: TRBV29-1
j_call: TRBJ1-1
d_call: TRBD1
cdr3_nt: TGCAGCGCCGAAGAGGGACAGGGGGGCGCTGAAGCTTTCTTT
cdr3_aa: CSAEEGQGGAEAFF

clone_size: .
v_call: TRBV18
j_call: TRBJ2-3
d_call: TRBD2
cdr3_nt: TGTGCCAGCTCACCTCAGCGGGGACGCACAGATACGCAGTATTTT
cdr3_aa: CASSPQRGRTDTQYF

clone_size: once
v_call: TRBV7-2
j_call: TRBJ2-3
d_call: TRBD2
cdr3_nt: TGTGCCAGCAGCTTCCTAGCGGGGGCTCGCACAGATACGCAGTATTTT
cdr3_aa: CASSFLAGARTDTQYF

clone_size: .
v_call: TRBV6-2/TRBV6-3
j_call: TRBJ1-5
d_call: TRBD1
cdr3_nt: TGTGCCAGCAGCCAACAGGGGCTGCGGCAGCCCCAGCATTTT
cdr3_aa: CASSQQGLRQPQHF

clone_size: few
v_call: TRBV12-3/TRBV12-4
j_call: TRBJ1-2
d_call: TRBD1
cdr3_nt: TGTGCCAGCAGTTTTGCCGGCAGGGGGCATGGTGGCTACACCTTC
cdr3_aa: CASSFAGRGHGGYTF

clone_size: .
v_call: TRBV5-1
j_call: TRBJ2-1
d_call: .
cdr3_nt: TGCGCCAGCAGCACCCAACAGGGTAGTTCCTACAATGAGCAGTTCTTC
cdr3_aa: CASSTQQGSSYNEQFF

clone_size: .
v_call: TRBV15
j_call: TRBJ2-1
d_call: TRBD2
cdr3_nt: TGTGCCACCAGCAGAGCGGTGGTAGCGGGAGGTGAGCAGTTCTTC
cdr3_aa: CATSRAVVAGGEQFF

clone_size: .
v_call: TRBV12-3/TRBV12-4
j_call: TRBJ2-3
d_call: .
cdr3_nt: TGTGCCAGCAGGGCCGGGACTGACACCACAGATACGCAGTATTTT
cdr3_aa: CASRAGTDTTDTQYF

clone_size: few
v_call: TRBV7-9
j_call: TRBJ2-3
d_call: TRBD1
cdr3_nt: TGTGCCAGCAGCTCGGGACAGGAAATTAGCACAGATACGCAGTATTTT
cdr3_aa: CASSSGQEISTDTQYF

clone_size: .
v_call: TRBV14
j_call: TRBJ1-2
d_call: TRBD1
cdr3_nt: TGTGCCAGCAGCCTACATGGGACAGGGGGTGGCTACACCTTC
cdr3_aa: CASSLHGTGGGYTF

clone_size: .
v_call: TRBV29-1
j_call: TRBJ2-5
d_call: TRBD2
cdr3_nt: TGCAGCGGGCGACTAGCGGGAGGAGAGACCCAGTACTTC
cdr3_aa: CSGRLAGGETQYF